One and the same sample provided the 30 T cell receptor beta chains below, sequenced in a study of T-cell reconstitution after alpha-beta-depleted transplantation in children (dated by TCRdb to about 2016). The intended sense of this specimen's treatment or condition label: allogeneic hematopoietic cell transplantation with graft depleted of TCRalphabeta T cells and CD19 B cells. Libraries were made using PCR. TCRdb records Illumina HiSeq 2500 as the sequencer. TCR library preparation used molecular barcoding, with unique molecular identifiers applied to normalize quantification of the TCRbeta repertoire. The raw public reads went through TCRdb reprocessing: fastp at Q25, MiXCR clone calling, in-frame beta chains kept. Rows merge per CDR3 protein into single entries with the most common DNA and genes. The sample includes hundreds of thousands of distinct CDR3 sequences, with 20% to 30% observed a single time. The ten biggest clones cover about 5% of the sample.

Specimen: PBMCs, mostly from graft donor cells, collected 360 days after TCRalphabeta/CD19-depleted stem cell transplant. These receptor sequences come from a female patient aged 2 to 10 who had a stem cell transplant for congenital amegakaryocytic thrombocytopenia, so the T cells may come from the graft donor.

This clonotype was observed a few times. The V and J genes are TRBV20-1 and TRBJ2-7, with 8 bases matching TRBD1. CDR3 length equals 13 residues. V lost 4 bases, J lost 2 bases, and 4 bases stayed unmatched. CDR1 is DFQATT and CDR2 is SNEGSKA in the germline V gene (reference sequence). The DNA of the CDR3 is TGCAGTGCTATGACGGACAGGGCCTACGAGCAGTACTTC. Its protein product is CSAMTDRAYEQYF.

This clonotype was seen a handful of times. The chain combines TRBV28 with TRBJ1-2, with a tentative D call TRBD1 (5 bases). V was shortened by 6 bases and J by 10 bases, with 18 bases between the two germline ends. Germline V CDR1 and CDR2: MDHEN, SYDVKM. This CDR3 spans 13 amino acids. CDR3 in amino acids: CASSSGTLRPYTF. The CDR3 DNA reads TGTGCCAGCAGCTCCGGGACCCTACGCCCCTACACCTTC.

A few counts support this clonotype. V usage is TRBV28 and J usage is TRBJ2-1; D not resolved. Trimming pared 3 bases from V and 1 base from J, leaving 7 bases between. CDR1 is MDHEN, CDR2 SYDVKM, per germline. CDR3 length equals 14 residues. The CDR3 here is CASSFTRSYNEQFF. In DNA form, the CDR3 reads TGTGCCAGCAGTTTTACCCGATCCTACAATGAGCAGTTCTTC.

The J gene is TRBJ2-3, the V gene TRBV20-1; D remains unclear. CDR1 and CDR2 (germline): DFQATT, SNEGSKA (reference sequence). The CDR3 is 11 residues long. Trimming left V 3 bases short and J 5 bases short, with 6 bases between. CDR3 protein: CSASAEDTQYF. CDR3 nucleotide sequence: TGCAGTGCTAGTGCGGAAGATACGCAGTATTTT.

The rearrangement uses TRBV18 and TRBJ2-7, with D perhaps matching TRBD2 (6 bases). V was clipped by 3 bases and J by 3 bases, with 15 bases between them. There are 15 residues in the CDR3. Germline V lookup: CDR1 KGHSH, CDR2 LQKENI. Here the CDR3 DNA reads TGTGCCAGCTCACCGGAGGGGCTAGGCTACTACGAGCAGTACTTC. Its translation: CASSPEGLGYYEQYF. Looking up the rest from reference TRBV18 and TRBJ2-7 gives the full variable domain: NAGVMQNPRHLVRRRGQEARLRCSPMKGHSHVYWYRQLPEEGLKFMVYLQKENIIDESGMPKERFSAEFPKEGPSILRIQQVVRGDSAAYFCASSPEGLGYYEQYFGPGTRLTVT.

This chain uses TRBV5-1 with TRBJ2-1; TRBD2 matches 12 bases. CDR3 size: 17 residues. Trimming at V came to 4 bases and at J to 0 bases, leaving 5 bases not matched to a gene. The germline V gene encodes CDR1 SGHRS and CDR2 YFSETQ. The CDR3 DNA reads as TGCGCCAGCAGCGCGGGACTAGCGGGTTACTCCTACAATGAGCAGTTCTTC. It yields the protein CASSAGLAGYSYNEQFF. Together with reference TRBV5-1 and TRBJ2-1, the CDR3 gives the full variable domain: KAGVTQTPRYLIKTRGQQVTLSCSPISGHRSVSWYQQTPGQGLQFLFEYFSETQRNKGNFPGRFSGRQFSNSRSEMNVSTLELGDSALYLCASSAGLAGYSYNEQFFGPGTRLTVL.

The rearrangement joins TRBV6-1 to TRBJ1-2, with no clear D. In germline, CDR1 is MNHNS, CDR2 SASEGT. Trimming cost V 5 bases and J 0 bases, with 16 bases left between them. This CDR3 has 16 amino acids. The CDR3 protein is CASSRLKWQSNYGYTF. CDR3 DNA sequence: TGTGCCAGCAGTAGGCTCAAGTGGCAGTCTAACTATGGCTACACCTTC.

This clonotype was counted a few times. The chain is built from TRBV20-1 and TRBJ1-2; no reliable D call. This CDR3 region has 13 residues. Trimming took off 3 bases at V and 5 bases at J, with 13 bases between the two ends. Germline-derived CDR1 and CDR2 are DFQATT and SNEGSKA (reference sequence). The DNA for the CDR3 is TGCAGTGCTAGTCCGGCAGGCAATTATGGCTACACCTTC. This encodes CSASPAGNYGYTF.

This clonotype turned up a few times. The chain combines TRBV25-1 with TRBJ2-2; the match to TRBD1 covers 9 bases. V lost 0 bases, J lost 1 base, and 12 bases stayed unmatched. There are 20 residues in the CDR3. Germline CDR1 and CDR2: MGHDK and SYGVNS. Here the CDR3 reads CASSEYRPPRTGENTGELFF. CDR3 sequence (DNA): TGTGCCAGCAGTGAATATAGGCCTCCTCGGACAGGGGAGAACACCGGGGAGCTGTTTTTT.

This clonotype was observed a few times. The chain carries TRBV2 and TRBJ2-1; perhaps TRBD1 as D (5 bases). Germline CDR1 is SNHLY and CDR2 is FYNNEI. The CDR3 is 13 residues long. Trimming pared 7 bases from V and 6 bases from J, leaving 13 bases between. The CDR3 loop is CASTERGGNEQFF. The CDR3 nucleotides are TGTGCCAGCACAGAAAGGGGTGGCAATGAGCAGTTCTTC.

Here the CDR3 reads CASSIDLAQGETQYF. CDR3 in DNA: TGTGCCAGTAGTATAGATCTCGCCCAGGGAGAGACCCAGTACTTC. This chain connects TRBV19 to TRBJ2-5, with D tentatively TRBD1 (5 bases). V was trimmed by 0 bases and J by 4 bases, leaving 12 bases between them. Germline CDR1 and CDR2: LNHDA and SQIVND (reference sequence). The CDR3 is 15 amino acids.

The chain has TRBV7-2 and TRBJ2-3; D call uncertain. Between the trimmed V and J ends, which lost 4 bases and 1 base, there was a span of 12 bases. There are 15 residues in the CDR3. Germline loops: CDR1 SGHTA, CDR2 FQGNSA. The CDR3 spells CASSWVDGRTDTQYF. The CDR3 coding sequence is TGTGCCAGCAGCTGGGTTGACGGCCGCACAGATACGCAGTATTTT.

The chain links TRBV7-6 to TRBJ2-3; 7 positions agree with TRBD1. The junction had 10 bases not matched to a gene; V was cut back by 1 base and J by 3 bases. CDR3 length: 17 residues. Germline CDR1 reads SGHVS; CDR2 reads FNYEAQ. This CDR3 is CASSLEGGTLLTDTQYF. The DNA for the CDR3 is TGTGCCAGCAGCTTAGAAGGGGGCACACTCTTAACAGATACGCAGTATTTT.

The chain links TRBV28 to TRBJ2-1; no reliable D call. The CDR3 is made up of 19 amino acids. Germline V lookup: CDR1 MDHEN, CDR2 SYDVKM. V was clipped by 0 bases and J by 0 bases, with 18 bases between them. DNA of the CDR3: TGTGCCAGCAGTTTATGGTTGGACCGCTACGCGAGCTCCTACAATGAGCAGTTCTTC. Translating it yields CASSLWLDRYASSYNEQFF.

The chain employs TRBV12-3 or TRBV12-4 and TRBJ1-4; D is unresolved. The CDR3 is 13 residues long. The ends were cut back, 4 bases at V and 7 bases at J, with 10 bases in the middle. The chain's CDR3 is CASSSQLPEKLFF. CDR3 nucleotides: TGTGCCAGCAGTTCGCAGCTACCTGAAAAACTGTTTTTT.

This clonotype was seen a few times. The chain uses TRBV18 and TRBJ2-7; possible D gene TRBD2, 5 bases. Trimming cost V 6 bases and J 7 bases, with 19 bases left between them. This CDR3 is built from 14 residues. Germline values: CDR1 KGHSH, CDR2 LQKENI. CDR3 sequence (DNA): TGTGCCAGCTCTCGGACTCCCGGGCCCGAAGAGCAGTACTTC. Its translation: CASSRTPGPEEQYF.

This clonotype has just one count. The V and J genes are TRBV19 and TRBJ2-5; D is unclear. The CDR3 is made up of 12 amino acids. Per germline, CDR1 LNHDA and CDR2 SQIVND (reference sequence). Trimming shortened V by 3 bases and J by 5 bases, and 7 bases separated the two germline ends. The CDR3 is CASSMAGETQYF. CDR3 DNA: TGTGCCAGTAGTATGGCAGGTGAGACCCAGTACTTC.

The chain joins TRBV15 to TRBJ2-1; 7 nucleotides agree with TRBD2. CDR1 and CDR2 from the germline V gene are LNHNV and YYDKDF (reference sequence). After removal of 3 bases from V and 3 bases from J, the junction contained 8 bases not matched to a gene. The CDR3 is 16 amino acids. The chain's CDR3 is CATSSLAEVFYNEQFF. CDR3 DNA sequence: TGTGCCACCAGCAGTCTAGCGGAAGTCTTCTACAATGAGCAGTTCTTC.

The chain links TRBV12-3 or TRBV12-4 to TRBJ2-6, with TRBD1 matching over 7 bases. V lost 8 bases and J lost 2; bases outside the gene matches: 9. The CDR3 loop spans 16 amino acids. The CDR3 bases are TGTGCCAGCTGTGCTAGGGGGCGCGCTGGGGCCAACGTCCTGACTTTC. Its translation: CASCARGRAGANVLTF.

This clonotype turned up a few times. The rearrangement joins TRBV29-1 to TRBJ1-1; D ambiguous. The length of the CDR3 is 12 residues. Trimming cost V 6 bases and J 4 bases, with 12 bases left between them. Germline V gene lookup returns CDR1 SQVTM and CDR2 ANQGSEA. The CDR3 nucleotides are TGCAGCGTAAGACCGCGGGGCACTGAAGCTTTCTTT. Residues: CSVRPRGTEAFF.

Only a few counts were recorded for this clonotype. The CDR3 reads CASSQDHSTGNYYEQYF. As DNA, the CDR3 is TGCGCCAGCAGCCAAGATCATAGTACAGGCAACTACTACGAGCAGTACTTC. This rearrangement joins TRBV4-1 to TRBJ2-7; the D gene is possibly TRBD1 (5 bases). V was cut by 0 bases and J by 3 bases, with 18 bases left in between. This CDR3 is 17 amino acids long. From germline, CDR1 is MGHRA and CDR2 YSYEKL.

There are a few counts of this clonotype. The gene calls are TRBV18 and TRBJ1-5; 9 nucleotides agree with TRBD1. CDR3 length: 17 residues. J lost 11 bases, V lost 2 bases, and 16 bases had no gene match. In germline, CDR1 is KGHSH, CDR2 LQKENI. CDR3 loop: CASSPGTGRGEIKAQHF. The CDR3 region has the DNA TGTGCCAGCTCACCAGGGACAGGGCGAGGGGAAATCAAAGCCCAGCATTTT.

This clonotype was counted only a few times. The V gene is TRBV9, the J gene TRBJ2-2, with 14 bases identical to TRBD2. The length of the CDR3 is 19 residues. In germline, CDR1 is SGDLS, CDR2 YYNGEE. J gave up 8 bases and V 3 bases, and 15 bases lay outside the gene matches. For the CDR3, the DNA is TGTGCCAGCAGCGGGCCGCTTAAGGGACTAGCGGGGGAGCCAGGGGAGCTGTTTTTT. Residues: CASSGPLKGLAGEPGELFF.

The CDR3 bases are TGTGCCAGCAGCTTGGGGGACAGCCCCTACGAGCAGTACTTC. Translating it yields CASSLGDSPYEQYF. The chain is built from TRBV5-5 and TRBJ2-7; TRBD1 aligns across 7 bases. After removal of 0 bases from V and 2 bases from J, the junction contained 2 bases not matched to a gene. The CDR3 loop spans 14 amino acids. The germline V gene encodes CDR1 SGHKS and CDR2 YYEKEE (reference sequence).

This clonotype was seen many times. The rearrangement links TRBV10-1 to TRBJ2-1; TRBD2 might be the D (6 bases). V was trimmed by 5 bases and J by 2 bases, leaving 10 bases between them. The germline CDR1 and CDR2 sequences are WNHNN and SYGVQD (reference sequence). The CDR3 runs 14 residues. The CDR3 loop is CASSNSGPYNEQFF. The CDR3, as DNA: TGCGCCAGCAGTAATAGCGGACCCTACAATGAGCAGTTCTTC.

The chain is built from TRBV11-2 and TRBJ2-5, with D unclear. V was cut by 5 bases and J by 4 bases, with 11 bases left in between. This CDR3 comprises 13 residues. Germline lookup yields CDR1 SGHAT and CDR2 FQNNGV. The CDR3 DNA follows: TGTGCCAGCAGCCTCCGAGGACGAGAGACCCAGTACTTC. Its protein is CASSLRGRETQYF.

The chain employs TRBV7-2 and TRBJ2-3; either TRBD1 or TRBD2 may supply D (6 bases each). CDR1 and CDR2 (germline): SGHTA, FQGNSA. The CDR3 loop spans 15 amino acids. V was shortened by 4 bases and J by 7 bases, with 18 bases between the two germline ends. CDR3 coding DNA: TGTGCCAGCAGCTCGCCACCTGGGGGGCCCAATACGCAGTATTTT. Translating gives CASSSPPGGPNTQYF.

The J gene is TRBJ1-1, the V gene TRBV11-2, with D unclear. CDR1 SGHAT and CDR2 FQNNGV come from the germline V gene. The CDR3 loop spans 13 amino acids. The ends were cut back, 3 bases at V and 1 base at J, with 6 bases in the middle. CDR3 amino acids: CASSLRENTEAFF. CDR3 bases: TGTGCCAGCAGCTTGAGGGAGAACACTGAAGCTTTCTTT.

V and J are TRBV3-1 and TRBJ1-2; no firm D call. V was pared by 1 base and J by 4 bases, with 10 bases between. CDR3 length equals 14 residues. Germline values: CDR1 LGHDT, CDR2 YNNKEL (reference sequence). In DNA, the CDR3 is TGTGCCAGCAGCCAAGTTAAGTCCCCCTATGGCTACACCTTC. This sequence encodes CASSQVKSPYGYTF. The variable domain in full, completed from reference TRBV3-1 and TRBJ1-2, reads DTAVSQTPKYLVTQMGNDKSIKCEQNLGHDTMYWYKQDSKKFLKIMFSYNNKELIINETVPNRFSPKSPDKAHLNLHINSLELGDSAVYFCASSQVKSPYGYTFGSGTRLTVV.

There are a few counts of this clonotype. The chain uses TRBV12-3 or TRBV12-4 and TRBJ2-1; 7 positions agree with TRBD1. Losses at the gene ends were 6 bases for V and 7 bases for J; bases not matched to a gene: 6. This CDR3 has 13 residues. This CDR3 is CASSLGQTNEQFF. The DNA of the CDR3 is TGTGCCAGCAGCCTGGGACAGACTAATGAGCAGTTCTTC.